These T cell receptor beta chains were read from a single sample in a study of cytomegalovirus exposure and HLA in healthy donors. Sequencing used immunoSEQ multiplex PCR; TCRdb keeps in-frame clones, though not all of them. Among over 100,000 clones listed, under 80% were seen once. Sample: PBMCs. All receptors derive from a woman in her fifties or sixties in good health and CMV-seropositive. Both conserved end residues are part of each CDR3. The order of the fields is V gene, J gene, D gene, clone size, CDR3 protein, CDR3 DNA. D genes are given only for firm matches. Size tells how often a clone was seen (once, few, many) or the class of an expanded clone, and some rows leave it out.

TRBV12-5	TRBJ2-7	TRBD2	-	CASGLVRLAGAYEQYF	TGTGCTAGTGGTTTGGTTAGGCTAGCGGGGGCCTACGAGCAGTACTTC
TRBV27	TRBJ2-7	TRBD2	-	CASSPGVAGGPYEQYF	TGTGCCAGCAGCCCCGGAGTAGCGGGAGGGCCGTACGAGCAGTACTTC
TRBV29-1	TRBJ2-3	TRBD1	-	CSVNRGLDADTQYF	TGCAGCGTAAACAGGGGGCTGGATGCAGATACGCAGTATTTT
TRBV5-1	TRBJ2-7	TRBD1	-	CASSLGPQGQVAYEQYF	TGCGCCAGCAGCTTGGGGCCCCAAGGACAGGTTGCCTACGAGCAGTACTTC
TRBV18	TRBJ1-2	-	-	CASSPSDTRGYTF	TGTGCCAGCTCACCCTCGGACACTCGGGGCTACACCTTC
TRBV7-2	TRBJ1-1	-	-	CASSLAGSGTEAFF	TGTGCCAGCAGCTTAGCCGGGTCGGGTACTGAAGCTTTCTTT
TRBV19	TRBJ2-6	TRBD1	-	CASSNRDRVSSGANGLTF	TGTGCCAGTAGTAACCGGGACAGGGTCTCCTCTGGGGCCAACGGCCTGACTTTC
TRBV11-2	TRBJ1-3	-	-	CASSLRGTGSGNTIYF	TGTGCCAGCAGCTTAAGGGGCACAGGGTCTGGAAACACCATATATTTT
TRBV13	TRBJ1-2	-	-	CASSLGRQSSGTF	TGTGCCAGCAGCTTAGGTCGACAGTCCTCGGGCACCTTC
TRBV4-1	TRBJ1-2	-	-	CASSQPGQNYGYTF	TGCGCCAGCAGCCAACCAGGCCAAAACTATGGCTACACCTTC
TRBV5-6	TRBJ2-2	-	-	CASSLAVATGELFF	TGTGCCAGCAGCTTGGCGGTAGCTACCGGGGAGCTGTTTTTT
TRBV4-1	TRBJ2-1	TRBD2	-	CASSPRTGGAPYNEQFF	TGCGCCAGCAGCCCCCGGACCGGGGGGGCCCCCTACAATGAGCAGTTCTTC
TRBV18	TRBJ2-2	TRBD1	-	CASSPSGGSTGELFF	TGTGCCAGCTCACCTTCAGGGGGCAGCACCGGGGAGCTGTTTTTT
TRBV5-6	TRBJ2-1	TRBD1	-	CASSADRGLGNEQFF	TGTGCCAGCAGTGCGGACAGGGGTTTAGGCAATGAGCAGTTCTTC
TRBV4-3	TRBJ2-3	-	-	CASSQEQGSTDTQYF	TGCGCCAGCAGCCAAGAACAGGGTAGCACAGATACGCAGTATTTT
TRBV7-2	TRBJ2-1	TRBD1	-	CASSLDRGSYNEQFF	TGTGCCAGCAGCTTAGACAGGGGCTCCTACAATGAGCAGTTCTTC
TRBV7-6	TRBJ2-5	-	-	CASSLTRGGETQYF	TGTGCCAGCAGCTTAACAAGGGGGGGAGAGACCCAGTACTTC
TRBV29-1	TRBJ2-1	TRBD2	-	CSVEAGGGYNEQFF	TGCAGCGTCGAAGCGGGGGGGGGATACAATGAGCAGTTCTTC
TRBV5-4	TRBJ2-7	TRBD1	once	CASSSQGSYEQYF	TGTGCCAGCAGCTCACAGGGGTCCTACGAGCAGTACTTC
TRBV9	TRBJ2-1	TRBD1	few	CASSPRDRPYNEQFF	TGTGCCAGCAGCCCCCGGGACAGGCCCTACAATGAGCAGTTCTTC
TRBV6-5	TRBJ2-3	-	few	CASTRSRSDTQYF	TGTGCCAGTACCCGCTCCCGGTCAGATACGCAGTATTTT
TRBV9	TRBJ2-1	-	few	CASSYRTRDLIGQWDNEQFF	TGTGCCAGCAGCTACCGGACACGAGATTTAATAGGGCAGTGGGACAATGAGCAGTTCTTC
TRBV14	TRBJ2-3	-	-	CASSYSRVTDTQYF	TGTGCCAGCAGCTATAGTCGTGTCACAGATACGCAGTATTTT
TRBV6-1	TRBJ1-5	-	-	CASSGDRRGNQPQHF	TGTGCCAGCAGTGGAGACAGGCGGGGCAATCAGCCCCAGCATTTT
TRBV19	TRBJ1-2	-	once	CASIAREQAYGYTF	TGTGCCAGTATCGCAAGAGAGCAGGCCTATGGCTACACCTTC
TRBV6-1	TRBJ2-7	TRBD2	-	CASSEARGEQYF	TGTGCCAGCAGTGAAGCGCGGGGGGAGCAGTATTTC
TRBV7-9	TRBJ2-7	-	-	CSSSLFEGEQYF	TGTTCCAGCAGCTTATTCGAGGGCGAGCAGTACTTC
TRBV9	TRBJ2-3	-	once	CASSIRAAGTDTQYF	TGTGCCAGCAGCATCCGAGCCGCGGGCACAGATACGCAGTATTTT
TRBV7-6	TRBJ2-1	TRBD1	-	CASSLGGQGKDNEQFF	TGTGCCAGCAGCTTAGGCGGACAGGGGAAAGACAATGAGCAGTTCTTC
TRBV21-1	TRBJ1-1	-	-	CASSKNRGERAFF	TGTGCCAGCAGCAAGAACAGGGGGGAAAGGGCTTTCTTT
TRBV6-6	TRBJ2-7	-	-	CASSYSTFRGQYF	TGTGCCAGCAGTTACTCAACCTTCAGGGGGCAGTACTTC
TRBV6-6	TRBJ1-2	-	once	CASSPLGGAEYGYTF	TGTGCCAGCAGTCCCTTGGGGGGGGCCGAGTATGGCTACACCTTC
TRBV6-5	TRBJ2-5	-	-	CASRIGETQYF	TGTGCCAGCAGGATCGGAGAGACCCAGTACTTC
TRBV7-2	TRBJ2-4	TRBD1	-	CASSRTGGMTKNIQYF	TGTGCCAGCAGCAGGACAGGGGGCATGACCAAAAACATTCAGTACTTC
TRBV2	TRBJ2-3	TRBD2	-	CASRILAVTQYF	TGTGCCAGCAGAATACTAGCGGTCACGCAGTATTTT
TRBV27	TRBJ2-5	TRBD2	-	CASSLRTSDYETQYF	TGTGCCAGCAGTTTACGGACTAGCGATTACGAGACCCAGTACTTC
TRBV7-2	TRBJ2-1	TRBD2	-	CASSPLGGGFNEQFF	TGTGCCAGCAGCCCTCTAGGCGGGGGGTTTAATGAGCAGTTCTTC
TRBV7-9	TRBJ2-5	TRBD1	-	CASSPGTGEFIETQYF	TGTGCCAGCAGCCCCGGGACAGGGGAGTTTATAGAGACCCAGTACTTC
TRBV11-3	TRBJ2-1	-	few	CASSFSGGRQFF	TGTGCCAGCAGCTTTAGTGGAGGTAGGCAGTTCTTC
TRBV18	TRBJ2-7	TRBD1	few	CASSPDRGREQYF	TGTGCCAGCTCACCCGACAGGGGACGCGAGCAGTACTTC
TRBV10-1	TRBJ1-5	TRBD1	-	CASSNQGDGQQPQHF	TGCGCCAGCAGCAATCAGGGGGACGGGCAACAGCCCCAGCATTTT
TRBV5-6	TRBJ2-1	TRBD1	-	CASSGDRSVRNEQFF	TGTGCCAGCAGCGGGGACAGGTCGGTAAGGAATGAGCAGTTCTTC
TRBV27	TRBJ2-7	TRBD1	-	CASSSAGTGAYEQYF	TGTGCCAGCAGTTCGGCCGGGACAGGAGCCTACGAGCAGTACTTC
TRBV6-5	TRBJ2-7	-	-	CASSYSSNSYEQYF	TGTGCCAGCAGTTACTCGAGCAACTCCTACGAGCAGTACTTC
TRBV7-2	TRBJ2-7	TRBD1	once	CASSLDRPYEQYF	TGTGCCAGCAGCTTGGACAGGCCCTACGAGCAGTACTTC
TRBV9	TRBJ2-7	-	once	CASSAGDSLYEQYF	TGTGCCAGCAGCGCCGGGGATTCGCTCTACGAGCAGTACTTC
TRBV2	TRBJ2-1	TRBD2	-	CASSDPGLEVEQFF	TGTGCCAGCAGCGACCCGGGACTAGAGGTTGAGCAGTTCTTC
TRBV7-2	TRBJ2-7	-	-	CASRAQGSEQYF	TGTGCCAGCAGAGCCCAGGGATCCGAGCAGTACTTC
TRBV9	TRBJ1-3	TRBD1	-	CASSVDQGDGNTIYF	TGTGCCAGCAGCGTAGACCAGGGGGACGGAAACACCATATATTTT
TRBV7-3	TRBJ2-2	-	-	CASSLNPGTGELFF	TGTGCCAGCAGCTTAAATCCAGGGACCGGGGAGCTGTTTTTT